The clone carrying this T cell receptor beta chain has only a few counts. CDR3 length equals 13 residues. Trimming left V 2 bases short and J 4 bases short, with 11 bases between. Germline CDR1 GTSNPN, CDR2 SVGIG (reference sequence). The repertoire was sequenced with immunoSEQ multiplex PCR; TCRdb's copy has only in-frame clones and lacks some. The data show roughly 100,000 clones, roughly 89% seen once. Time point given: after dendritic cell vaccination, including at tumor progression/relapse. These data are taken from a study of glioma-infiltrating T cells after dendritic cell vaccination. The TCR comes from a human donor with glioblastoma. The chain employs TRBV30 and TRBJ1-1; D gene uncertain. Sequenced here: blood, sampled after dendritic cell vaccination. As DNA, the CDR3 is TGTGCCTGGAGTAGAGGGCCCGTCACTGAAGCTTTCTTT. It yields the protein CAWSRGPVTEAFF.